These 19 T cell receptor beta chains came from one sample sequenced in a study of radiation and T cells in renal cell carcinoma. The protocol was immunoSEQ multiplex PCR, while the TCRdb copy is restricted to in-frame clones and leaves out a portion. The repertoire consists of 50,000 to 75,000 clones, with 65% to 85% occurring once and the leading ten covering 6% to 9.5%. As to time point: baseline pretreatment blood. Treatment noted: 15 Gy SBRT to primary tumor, nephrectomy 4 weeks later. The starting material was blood, obtained from a patient whose treatment included radiotherapy and nephrectomy. The receptors shown here come from a man between 60 and 70 years old with renal cell carcinoma.

The rearrangement joins TRBV5-1 to TRBJ1-2; D remains ambiguous. The germline V gene has CDR1 SGHRS and CDR2 YFSETQ. Trimming took 7 bases from V and 0 from J, leaving 10 bases between them. The length of the CDR3 is 13 residues. The CDR3 reads CASGGNTNYGYTF. The CDR3 coding sequence is TGCGCCAGCGGAGGGAACACTAACTATGGCTACACCTTC.

The J gene is TRBJ1-2, the V gene TRBV2; D perhaps matches TRBD1 (5 bases). The CDR3 totals 17 residues. V lost 3 bases and J 0 bases, leaving 17 bases between the germline ends. Germline lookup yields CDR1 SNHLY and CDR2 FYNNEI. CDR3 nucleotide sequence: TGTGCCAGCAGTGAGGGGCCCGGAGGGTGGGCTAACTATGGCTACACCTTC. This encodes CASSEGPGGWANYGYTF.

The chain combines TRBV6-1 with TRBJ1-5; perhaps TRBD1 as D (5 bases). Trimming removed 3 bases at V and 0 bases at J, with 18 bases between. The CDR3 totals 18 residues. Germline V gene lookup returns CDR1 MNHNS and CDR2 SASEGT. The CDR3 DNA is TGTGCCAGCAGTGAGACTCAGACAGCCGTATATAGCAATCAGCCCCAGCATTTT. Translated, it gives CASSETQTAVYSNQPQHF.

The chain combines TRBV5-6 with TRBJ2-2, with 14 bases fitting TRBD2. Trimming removed 0 bases from V and 6 bases from J; junction bases left unmatched: 1. This CDR3 has 16 amino acids. Germline V gives CDR1 SGHDT, CDR2 YYEEEE. CDR3 residues: CASSLGLAGGPGELFF. CDR3 in DNA: TGTGCCAGCAGCTTGGGACTAGCGGGAGGGCCCGGGGAGCTGTTTTTT.

With respect to this clone: One end of the junction varies from germline; a read error may be responsible. V usage is TRBV5-3 and J usage is TRBJ2-1; weak D call: TRBD1 (5 bases). TRBV5-3 is reported as an ORF; its role is uncertain. The CDR3 is 15 amino acids. CDR3 in DNA: TGCGCCAGCAGCCAAGGTAGGGGCTCCTACAATGAGCAGTTCTTC. As protein: CASSQGRGSYNEQFF.

The J gene is TRBJ2-7, the V gene TRBV14; no firm D call. This CDR3 spans 13 amino acids. Germline V lookup: CDR1 SGHDN, CDR2 FVKESK. V was clipped by 0 bases and J by 2 bases, with 5 bases between them. CDR3 in DNA: TGTGCCAGCAGCCAAGAACTGACCTACGAGCAGTACTTC. This encodes CASSQELTYEQYF.

The chain is built from TRBV4-3 and TRBJ2-3; 9 nucleotides match TRBD2. Germline trimming cut 4 bases from V and 5 bases from J; bases unmatched to any gene: 13. Per germline, CDR1 LGHNA and CDR2 YSLEER. The CDR3 contains 17 residues. The CDR3 spells CASSPNGGGGAKDTQYF. The CDR3 DNA follows: TGCGCCAGCAGCCCCAACGGGGGCGGGGGGGCCAAAGATACGCAGTATTTT.

The genes are TRBV7-3 and TRBJ2-2; TRBD2 aligns across 8 bases. This CDR3 is 16 amino acids long. The germline gives CDR1 SGHTA, CDR2 FQGTGA. V trimming: 1 base; J trimming: 5 bases; junction bases outside the gene matches: 6. The CDR3 DNA is TGTGCCAGCAGCTTAAACGGGAGGGCGAGTACCGGGGAGCTGTTTTTT. It translates to CASSLNGRASTGELFF.

The J gene is TRBJ1-5, the V gene TRBV2; tentatively, D is TRBD1 (6 bases). Germline assignment: CDR1 SNHLY and CDR2 FYNNEI. The CDR3 runs 15 residues. Trimming removed 6 bases at V and 0 bases at J, with 12 bases between. The chain's CDR3 is CASSNRAFSNQPQHF. CDR3 DNA: TGTGCCAGCAGCAACAGGGCTTTTAGCAATCAGCCCCAGCATTTT.

This clone came up once. The chain is built from TRBV11-2 and TRBJ2-1, with D unclear. Germline V gene data show CDR1 as SGHAT and CDR2 as FQNNGV. The germline V and J ends were trimmed by 0 bases and 0 bases, with 12 bases remaining between them. The length of the CDR3 is 17 residues. The CDR3 nucleotides are TGTGCCAGCAGCTTAGATTCCTTCCGATCCTCCTACAATGAGCAGTTCTTC. Its protein product is CASSLDSFRSSYNEQFF.

This chain joins TRBV6-1 and TRBJ2-7; D uncertain. Germline V gene lookup returns CDR1 MNHNS and CDR2 SASEGT. Trimming shortened V by 4 bases and J by 5 bases, and 6 bases separated the two germline ends. The CDR3 consists of 11 residues. In DNA form, the CDR3 reads TGTGCCAGCAGTGTTGGGAACGAGCAGTACGTC. Translation gives CASSVGNEQYV.

This clone was found once. The chain links TRBV21-1 to TRBJ2-5. TRBV21-1 has pseudogene status. The CDR3 loop spans 12 amino acids. The CDR3 coding sequence is TGTGCCAGCAGCAAAGGGGGAGAGACCCAGTACTTC. It yields the protein CASSKGGETQYF.

The chain carries TRBV6-1 and TRBJ2-5, with TRBD2 matching 12 bases. V was pared by 6 bases and J by 1 base, with 3 bases of the junction left unmatched. The CDR3 runs 15 residues. Germline CDR1 MNHNS, CDR2 SASEGT. CDR3 nucleotide sequence: TGTGCCAGCAGGGGACTAGCGGGCCTCCAAGAGACCCAGTACTTC. This sequence encodes CASRGLAGLQETQYF.

The J gene is TRBJ2-3, the V gene TRBV7-3, with 8 bases matching TRBD1. With V trimmed by 5 bases and J by 5 bases, 9 bases remained unmatched. Germline values: CDR1 SGHTA, CDR2 FQGTGA. This CDR3 is built from 15 residues. CDR3 DNA: TGTGCCAGCAGCCTCGGACAGGGCTATGGAGATACGCAGTATTTT. Translating it yields CASSLGQGYGDTQYF.

This chain links TRBV4-2 with TRBJ2-3; no clear D. CDR3 size: 16 residues. Germline V gene sequence: CDR1 LGHNA, CDR2 YNFKEQ. V was pared by 4 bases and J by 0 bases, with 14 bases between. The CDR3 reads CASSPSRAASTDTQYF. In DNA form, the CDR3 reads TGTGCCAGCAGCCCGTCTAGGGCAGCGAGCACAGATACGCAGTATTTT.

V and J are TRBV6-1 and TRBJ2-1; D unresolved. The V end was cut by 7 bases, the J end by 2 bases, with 12 bases between. Germline-derived CDR1 and CDR2 are MNHNS and SASEGT. The CDR3 contains 14 residues. In DNA, the CDR3 is TGTGCCAGCAAGCACAGCCAAACCTACAATGAGCAGTTCTTC. Translating it yields CASKHSQTYNEQFF.

This CDR3 reads CASSRGTSSTDTQYF. The CDR3 nucleotides are TGTGCCAGCAGTCGAGGGACTAGTTCGACAGATACGCAGTATTTT. The J gene is TRBJ2-3, the V gene TRBV6-5; 8 bases line up with TRBD2. With V trimmed by 5 bases and J by 3 bases, 7 bases remained unmatched. Looked up from germline, CDR1 is MNHEY and CDR2 is SVGAGI. The CDR3 runs 15 residues.

V is TRBV7-9 and J is TRBJ2-3; possibly TRBD1 or TRBD2 for D (5 bases each). The V end was cut by 5 bases, the J end by 2 bases, with 11 bases between. The CDR3 is 14 residues long. CDR1 and CDR2 from the germline V gene are SEHNR and FQNEAQ (reference sequence). The CDR3 bases are TGTGCCAGCAGCCCCGGGACCTACACAGATACGCAGTATTTT. It encodes CASSPGTYTDTQYF.

The V call is TRBV4-2, the J call TRBJ1-2, with 7 bases identical to TRBD1. The CDR3 runs 16 residues. Trimming at V came to 1 base and at J to 4 bases, leaving 9 bases not matched to a gene. Germline V lookup: CDR1 LGHNA, CDR2 YNFKEQ. This chain's CDR3 is CASSQGLGGAAYGYTF. CDR3 nucleotides: TGTGCCAGCAGCCAAGGGCTAGGGGGCGCGGCCTATGGCTACACCTTC.